This T cell receptor beta chain emerged from a study of blood T cell repertoires in COVID-19. Looking at the study overall: COVID-19 samples, acute and convalescent, were from the United States, Italy and Spain.

Original processing methods: Amplified reference gene primers provided the basis for estimating nucleated cell counts. TCRdb's copy holds only in-frame clones and misses some; the assay was immunoSEQ multiplex PCR. That table supplies the V and J calls and clone size; D and trimming were determined from the DNA. The sample has approximately 59,000 clones; about 81% are singletons. The sequenced sample consisted of peripheral blood. The receptor was derived from a man aged 80 or over with acute or convalescent COVID-19.

The CDR3 DNA is TGCAGCGGAAGACTAGCAGATACGCAGTATTTT. It is translated as CSGRLADTQYF. The chain carries TRBV29-1 and TRBJ2-3; maybe TRBD2 (6 bases). Trimming stripped 7 bases from V and 4 bases from J, with 9 bases between. The germline V gene encodes CDR1 SQVTM and CDR2 ANQGSEA. This CDR3 is built from 11 residues.